This T cell receptor (beta chain) was captured by sequencing in a study of post-analysis software for immune sequencing data. About the study: Relapsing-remitting, secondary progressive and progressive-relapsing multiple sclerosis were all included among the disease courses. Study-level results: Clustering by F measure revealed strong co-clustering among samples prepared together in one batch. When patients were compared with controls, about five TRBV segments were more frequent, TRBV5-6, TRBV5-1 and TRBV20-1 among them. Multiple sclerosis was associated with a significant reduction in normalized Chao1 diversity relative to controls.

There are a few counts of this clonotype. Its antigen is unidentified. The CDR3 is 11 amino acids. The germline CDR1 and CDR2 sequences are MNHEY and SVGAGI. Trimming removed 6 bases at V and 9 bases at J, with 9 bases between. TCR beta cDNA libraries had unique molecular identifiers. Roughly 510,000 cDNA molecules were recovered from an input of 1 to 10 million T cells. Using its own MiXCR run on the PCR reads, TCRdb lists one record per CDR3 protein. The repertoire holds hundreds of thousands of distinct CDR3 sequences, with more than 50% as singletons. This TCR derives from a girl aged 2-9 years with multiple sclerosis. The sample comprised blood. The chain joins TRBV6-5 to TRBJ2-1, with D perhaps matching TRBD2 (6 bases). The CDR3 DNA follows: TGTGCCAGCAGGACCGGGGGTGAGCAGTTCTTC. This gives the protein CASRTGGEQFF.